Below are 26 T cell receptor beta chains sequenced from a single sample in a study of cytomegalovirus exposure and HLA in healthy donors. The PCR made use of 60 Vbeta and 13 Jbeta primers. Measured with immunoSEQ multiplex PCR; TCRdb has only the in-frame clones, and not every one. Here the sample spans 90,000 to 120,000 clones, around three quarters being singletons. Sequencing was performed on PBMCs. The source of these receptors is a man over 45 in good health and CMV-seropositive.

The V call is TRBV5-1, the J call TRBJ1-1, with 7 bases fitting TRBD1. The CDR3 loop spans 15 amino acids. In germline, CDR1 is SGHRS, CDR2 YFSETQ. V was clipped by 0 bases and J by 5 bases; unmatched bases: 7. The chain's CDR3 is CASSLDLRGQTEAFF. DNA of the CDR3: TGCGCCAGCAGCTTGGACCTCAGGGGACAGACTGAAGCTTTCTTT.

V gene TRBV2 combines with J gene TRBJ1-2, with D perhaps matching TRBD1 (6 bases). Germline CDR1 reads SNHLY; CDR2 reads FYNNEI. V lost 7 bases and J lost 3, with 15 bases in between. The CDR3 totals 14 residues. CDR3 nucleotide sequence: TGTGCCAGCATGGGGGGGGCGCGGGACTATGGCTACACCTTC. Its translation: CASMGGARDYGYTF.

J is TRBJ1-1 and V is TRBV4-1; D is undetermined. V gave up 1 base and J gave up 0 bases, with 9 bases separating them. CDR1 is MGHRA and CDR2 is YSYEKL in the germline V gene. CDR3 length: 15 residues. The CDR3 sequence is CASSQVLKLNTEAFF. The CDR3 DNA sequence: TGCGCCAGCAGCCAAGTCCTAAAGCTGAACACTGAAGCTTTCTTT.

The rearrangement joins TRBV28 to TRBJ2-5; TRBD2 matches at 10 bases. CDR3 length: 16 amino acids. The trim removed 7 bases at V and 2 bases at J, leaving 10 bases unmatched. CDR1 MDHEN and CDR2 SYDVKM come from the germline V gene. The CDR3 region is CASIAVAGGSQETQYF. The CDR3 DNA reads TGTGCCAGCATAGCGGTAGCGGGGGGTTCGCAAGAGACCCAGTACTTC.

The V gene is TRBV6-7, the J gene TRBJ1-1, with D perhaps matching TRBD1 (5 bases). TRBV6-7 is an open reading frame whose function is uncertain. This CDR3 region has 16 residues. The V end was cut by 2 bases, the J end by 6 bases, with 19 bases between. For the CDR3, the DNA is TGTGCCAGCAGTTACCGCGTCCGGGAGGACAAGGCTGAAGCTTTCTTT. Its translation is CASSYRVREDKAEAFF.

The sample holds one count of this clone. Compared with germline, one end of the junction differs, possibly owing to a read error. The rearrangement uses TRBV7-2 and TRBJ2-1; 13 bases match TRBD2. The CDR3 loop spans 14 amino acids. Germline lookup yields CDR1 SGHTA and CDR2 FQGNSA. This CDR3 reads CASSSRRTSGSSIF. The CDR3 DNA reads TGTGCCAGCAGCTCACGGAGGACTAGCGGGAGCTCGATCTTC.

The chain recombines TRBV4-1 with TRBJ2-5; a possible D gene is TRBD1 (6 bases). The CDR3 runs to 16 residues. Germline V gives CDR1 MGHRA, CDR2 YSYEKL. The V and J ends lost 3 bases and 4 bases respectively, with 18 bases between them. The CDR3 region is CASSHGAGQLGETQYF. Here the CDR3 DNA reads TGCGCCAGCAGCCACGGGGCTGGACAGCTTGGAGAGACCCAGTACTTC.

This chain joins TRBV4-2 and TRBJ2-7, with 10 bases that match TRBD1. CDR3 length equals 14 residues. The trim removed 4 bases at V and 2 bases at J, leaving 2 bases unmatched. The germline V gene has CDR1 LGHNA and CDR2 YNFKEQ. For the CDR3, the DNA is TGTGCCAGCAGCCGCGGGACAGGGGCCTACGAGCAGTACTTC. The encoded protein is CASSRGTGAYEQYF.

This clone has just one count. CDR3 loop: CARSPPPRQAISNQPQHF. The CDR3 DNA reads as TGTGCCAGAAGCCCCCCCCCTCGACAGGCGATTAGCAATCAGCCCCAGCATTTT. The chain combines TRBV5-3 with TRBJ1-5; possibly TRBD1 for D (6 bases). TRBV5-3 is recorded as an ORF, its role being uncertain. V was clipped by 4 bases and J by 0 bases, with 20 bases between them. The CDR3 contains 18 residues.

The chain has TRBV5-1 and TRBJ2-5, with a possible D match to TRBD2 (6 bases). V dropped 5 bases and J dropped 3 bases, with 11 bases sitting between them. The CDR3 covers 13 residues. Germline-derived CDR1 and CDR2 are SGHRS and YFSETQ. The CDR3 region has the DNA TGCGCCAGCAGTAGCGGAGCCGAAGAGACCCAGTACTTC. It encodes CASSSGAEETQYF.

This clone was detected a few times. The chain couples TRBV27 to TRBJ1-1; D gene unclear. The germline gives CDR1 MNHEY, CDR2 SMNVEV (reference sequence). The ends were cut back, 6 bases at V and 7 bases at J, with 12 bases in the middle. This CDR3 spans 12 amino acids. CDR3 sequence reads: CASRRRGNEAFF. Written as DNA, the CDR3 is TGTGCCAGCAGGAGGAGAGGCAATGAAGCTTTCTTT.

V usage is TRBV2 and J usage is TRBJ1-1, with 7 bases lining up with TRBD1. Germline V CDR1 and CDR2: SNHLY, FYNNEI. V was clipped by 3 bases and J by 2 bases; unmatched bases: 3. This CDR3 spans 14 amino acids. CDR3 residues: CASSEWTGNTEAFF. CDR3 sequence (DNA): TGTGCCAGCAGTGAGTGGACAGGAAACACTGAAGCTTTCTTT. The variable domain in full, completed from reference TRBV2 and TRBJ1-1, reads EPEVTQTPSHQVTQMGQEVILRCVPISNHLYFYWYRQILGQKVEFLVSFYNNEISEKSEIFDDQFSVERPDGSNFTLKIRSTKLEDSAMYFCASSEWTGNTEAFFGQGTRLTVV.

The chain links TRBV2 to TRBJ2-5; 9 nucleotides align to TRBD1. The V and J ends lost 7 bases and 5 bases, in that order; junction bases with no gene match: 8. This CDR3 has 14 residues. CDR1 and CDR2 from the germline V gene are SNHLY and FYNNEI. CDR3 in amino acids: CASKKGQGQETQYF. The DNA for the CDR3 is TGTGCCAGCAAAAAGGGACAGGGCCAGGAGACCCAGTACTTC.

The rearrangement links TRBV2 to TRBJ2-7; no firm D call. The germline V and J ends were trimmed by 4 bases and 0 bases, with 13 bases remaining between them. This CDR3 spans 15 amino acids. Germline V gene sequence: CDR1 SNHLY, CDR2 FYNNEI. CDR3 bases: TGTGCCAGCAGTGTTGGCCTCGTAAGCTCCTACGAGCAGTACTTC. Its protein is CASSVGLVSSYEQYF.

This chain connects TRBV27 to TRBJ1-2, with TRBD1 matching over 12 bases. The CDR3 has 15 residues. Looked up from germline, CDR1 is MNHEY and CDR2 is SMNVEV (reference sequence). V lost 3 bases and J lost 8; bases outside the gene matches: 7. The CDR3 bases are TGTGCCAGCAGTTTCTTGGGACAGGGGGCGGAAGGCTACACCTTC. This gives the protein CASSFLGQGAEGYTF.

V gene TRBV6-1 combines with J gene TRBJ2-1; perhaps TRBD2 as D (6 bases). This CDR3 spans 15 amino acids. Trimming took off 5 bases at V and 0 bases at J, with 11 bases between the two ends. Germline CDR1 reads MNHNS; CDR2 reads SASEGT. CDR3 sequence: CASSMDGSSYNEQFF. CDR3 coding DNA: TGTGCCAGCAGTATGGACGGGAGCTCCTACAATGAGCAGTTCTTC.

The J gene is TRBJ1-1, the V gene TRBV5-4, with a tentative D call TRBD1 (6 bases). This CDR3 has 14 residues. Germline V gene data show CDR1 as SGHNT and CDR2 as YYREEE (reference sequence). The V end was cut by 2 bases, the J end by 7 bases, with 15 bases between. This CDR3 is CASSFLQGSREAFF. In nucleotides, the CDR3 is TGTGCCAGCAGCTTCCTACAGGGATCCCGTGAAGCTTTCTTT.

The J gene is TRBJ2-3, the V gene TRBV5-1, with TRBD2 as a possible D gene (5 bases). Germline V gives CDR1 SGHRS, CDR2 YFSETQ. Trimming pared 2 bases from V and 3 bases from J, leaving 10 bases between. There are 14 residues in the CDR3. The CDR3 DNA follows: TGCGCCAGCAGCTTTGAGGGTCCTACAGATACGCAGTATTTT. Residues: CASSFEGPTDTQYF.

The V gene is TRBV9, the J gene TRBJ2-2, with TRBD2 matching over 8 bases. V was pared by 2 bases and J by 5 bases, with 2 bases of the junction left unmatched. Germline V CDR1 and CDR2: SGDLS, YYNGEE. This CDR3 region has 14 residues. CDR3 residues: CASSVTSVTGELFF. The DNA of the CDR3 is TGTGCCAGCAGCGTGACTAGCGTAACCGGGGAGCTGTTTTTT.

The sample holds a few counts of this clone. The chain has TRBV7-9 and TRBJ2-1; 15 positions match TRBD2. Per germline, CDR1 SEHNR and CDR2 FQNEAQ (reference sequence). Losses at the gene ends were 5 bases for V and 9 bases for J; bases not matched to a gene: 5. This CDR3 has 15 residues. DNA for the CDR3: TGTGCCAGCAGCCGAGGACTAGCGGGAGGGCCTGAGCAGTTCTTC. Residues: CASSRGLAGGPEQFF.

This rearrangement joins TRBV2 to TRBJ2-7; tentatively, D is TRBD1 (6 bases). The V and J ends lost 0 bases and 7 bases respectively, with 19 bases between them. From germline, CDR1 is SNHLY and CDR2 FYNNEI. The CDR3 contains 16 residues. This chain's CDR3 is CASSEALPGVGREQYF. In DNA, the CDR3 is TGTGCCAGCAGTGAAGCGCTTCCAGGGGTTGGAAGGGAGCAGTACTTC.

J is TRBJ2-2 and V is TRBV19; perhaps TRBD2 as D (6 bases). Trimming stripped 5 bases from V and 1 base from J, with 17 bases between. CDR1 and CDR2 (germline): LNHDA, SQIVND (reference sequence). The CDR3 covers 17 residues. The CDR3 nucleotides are TGTGCCAGTAGTCTGTCCGGCGGGACTGTGAACACCGGGGAGCTGTTTTTT. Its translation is CASSLSGGTVNTGELFF.

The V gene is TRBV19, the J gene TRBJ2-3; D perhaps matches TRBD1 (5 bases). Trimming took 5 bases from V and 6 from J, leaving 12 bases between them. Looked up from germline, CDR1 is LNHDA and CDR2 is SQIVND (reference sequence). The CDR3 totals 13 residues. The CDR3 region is CASSPRTPDTQYF. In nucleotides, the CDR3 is TGTGCCAGTAGTCCGCGGACACCTGATACGCAGTATTTT.

CDR3 nucleotides: TGTGCCAGCAGCTTGGGTCGACAGGGACAAGAGACCCAGTACTTC. This gives the protein CASSLGRQGQETQYF. The chain has TRBV5-4 and TRBJ2-5, with TRBD1 matching 7 bases. The CDR3 extends over 15 amino acids. Germline lookup yields CDR1 SGHNT and CDR2 YYREEE (reference sequence). V lost 0 bases and J lost 2; bases outside the gene matches: 4.

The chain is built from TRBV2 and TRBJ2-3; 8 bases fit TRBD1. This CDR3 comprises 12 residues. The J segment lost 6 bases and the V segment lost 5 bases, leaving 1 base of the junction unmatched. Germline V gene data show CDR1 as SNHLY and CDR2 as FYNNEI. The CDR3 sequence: CASSNRGDTQYF. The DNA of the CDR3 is TGTGCCAGCAGTAACAGGGGGGATACGCAGTATTTT.

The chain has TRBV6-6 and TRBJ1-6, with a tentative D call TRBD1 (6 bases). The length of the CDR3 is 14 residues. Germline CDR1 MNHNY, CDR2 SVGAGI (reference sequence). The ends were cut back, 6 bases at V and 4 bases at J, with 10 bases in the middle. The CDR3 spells CASRQGPYNSPLHF. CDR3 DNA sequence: TGTGCCAGCAGGCAGGGGCCTTATAATTCACCCCTCCACTTT.